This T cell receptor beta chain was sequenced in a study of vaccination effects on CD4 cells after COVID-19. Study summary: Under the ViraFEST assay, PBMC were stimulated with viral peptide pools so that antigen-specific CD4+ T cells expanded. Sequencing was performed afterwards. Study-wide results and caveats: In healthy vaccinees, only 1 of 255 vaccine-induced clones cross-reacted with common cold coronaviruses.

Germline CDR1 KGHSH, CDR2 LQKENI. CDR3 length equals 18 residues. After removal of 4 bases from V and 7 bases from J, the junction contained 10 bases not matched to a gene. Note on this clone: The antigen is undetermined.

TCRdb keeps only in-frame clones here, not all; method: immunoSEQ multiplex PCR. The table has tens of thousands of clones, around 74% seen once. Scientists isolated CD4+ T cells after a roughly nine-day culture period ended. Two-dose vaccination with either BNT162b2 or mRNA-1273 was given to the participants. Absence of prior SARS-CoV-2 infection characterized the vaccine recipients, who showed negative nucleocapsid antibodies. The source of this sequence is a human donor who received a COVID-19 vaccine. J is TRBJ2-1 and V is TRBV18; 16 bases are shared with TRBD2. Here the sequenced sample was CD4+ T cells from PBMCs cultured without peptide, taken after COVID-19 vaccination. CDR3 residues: CASSRPGLAGGPGNEQFF. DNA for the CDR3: TGTGCCAGCTCACGACCGGGACTAGCGGGGGGGCCTGGGAATGAGCAGTTCTTC.